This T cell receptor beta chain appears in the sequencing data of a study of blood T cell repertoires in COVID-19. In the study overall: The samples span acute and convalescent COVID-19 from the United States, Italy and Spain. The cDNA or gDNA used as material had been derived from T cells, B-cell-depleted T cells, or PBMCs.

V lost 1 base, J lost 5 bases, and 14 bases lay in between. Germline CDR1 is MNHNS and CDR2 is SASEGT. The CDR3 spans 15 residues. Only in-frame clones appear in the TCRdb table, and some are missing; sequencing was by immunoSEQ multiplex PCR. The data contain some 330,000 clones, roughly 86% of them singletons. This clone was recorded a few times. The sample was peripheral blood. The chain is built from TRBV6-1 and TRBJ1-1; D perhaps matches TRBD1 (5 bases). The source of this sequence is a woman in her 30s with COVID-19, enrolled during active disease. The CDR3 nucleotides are TGTGCCAGCAGTGAAGGCAGGGCGAGTGGGACTGAAGCTTTCTTT. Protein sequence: CASSEGRASGTEAFF.